The present T cell receptor (beta chain) was sequenced within a study of HIV-infected patients and healthy controls. The CDR3 consists of 13 residues. V shed 7 bases and J shed 0 bases, with 12 bases lying between them. Germline CDR1 reads SQVTM; CDR2 reads ANQGSEA. TCRdb passed the 5' RACE reads through MiXCR, listing each CDR3 protein once. The profile covers about 63,000 distinct CDR3 sequences, with about 17% appearing a single time and approximately 5% taken by the ten largest. This TCR was sampled from a human donor in good health. This sequence joins TRBV29-1 and TRBJ1-1; D not resolved. Source material: CD4+ T cells from blood. The CDR3 sequence is CSAHPTVNTEAFF. The CDR3, as DNA: TGCAGCGCTCACCCCACAGTGAACACTGAAGCTTTCTTT.